Below are 31 T cell receptor beta chains sequenced from a single sample in a study of spatial heterogeneity in lung cancer. Described time point: blood at routine non-recurrence follow-up after resection. MiXCR was run by TCRdb on the 5' RACE reads, yielding one entry per CDR3 protein. The sample lists about 47,000 distinct CDR3 sequences, about 12% occurring once. Here the sequenced sample was PBMCs, taken at follow-up. The origin of the receptors is a male donor with early-stage non-small cell lung cancer.

This chain uses TRBV15 with TRBJ2-1, with 15 bases aligning to TRBD2. The germline V gene encodes CDR1 LNHNV and CDR2 YYDKDF (reference sequence). J was trimmed by 8 bases and V by 3 bases; bases with no gene match: 8. The CDR3 length is 17 residues. This CDR3 is CATSRGTRTSGRDEQFF. DNA of the CDR3: TGTGCCACCAGCAGGGGAACTCGGACTAGCGGGAGGGATGAGCAGTTCTTC. The entire variable domain, with the rest obtained from reference TRBV15 and TRBJ2-1, is as follows: DAMVIQNPRYQVTQFGKPVTLSCSQTLNHNVMYWYQQKSSQAPKLLFHYYDKDFNNEADTPDNFQSRRPNTSFCFLDIRSPGLGDTAMYLCATSRGTRTSGRDEQFFGPGTRLTVL.

V gene TRBV20-1 combines with J gene TRBJ2-7; possibly TRBD1 or TRBD2 for D (6 bases each). CDR3 length: 13 amino acids. V gave up 0 bases and J gave up 3 bases, with 9 bases separating them. Germline CDR1 reads DFQATT; CDR2 reads SNEGSKA (reference sequence). Here the CDR3 DNA reads TGCAGTGCTAGAGAGCGGGGACACTACGAGCAGTACTTC. Amino acids: CSARERGHYEQYF.

This clonotype was observed at least ten times. CDR3: CASSSGLAGTGELFF. The CDR3 DNA sequence: TGTGCCAGCAGCTCGGGACTAGCGGGGACCGGGGAGCTGTTTTTT. The V gene is TRBV7-3, the J gene TRBJ2-2, with 13 bases matching TRBD2. The V gene's germline CDR1 is SGHTA and CDR2 FQGTGA. Losses at the gene ends were 4 bases for V and 5 bases for J; bases not matched to a gene: 1. The CDR3 has 15 residues.

This clonotype turned up a few times. The chain combines TRBV29-1 with TRBJ2-3; 9 positions match TRBD1. The CDR3 has 17 amino acids. V dropped 7 bases and J dropped 3; count of bases not matched to a gene: 17. Germline CDR1 is SQVTM and CDR2 is ANQGSEA. Here the CDR3 DNA reads TGCAGCGCCCGGGGGCGAACAGGGGGCGCGTTTACAGATACGCAGTATTTT. Translated: CSARGRTGGAFTDTQYF.

A few counts support this clonotype. The chain recombines TRBV10-3 with TRBJ2-2, with TRBD2 matching over 12 bases. Germline V lookup: CDR1 ENHRY, CDR2 SYGVKD. CDR3 size: 16 residues. With V trimmed by 5 bases and J by 4 bases, 5 bases remained unmatched. CDR3 sequence (DNA): TGTGCCATCAGTAAGACTAGCGGGAGTGGCACCGGGGAGCTGTTTTTT. Translating gives CAISKTSGSGTGELFF.

The V gene is TRBV7-8, the J gene TRBJ2-4; 16 bases agree with TRBD2. V lost 5 bases, J lost 0 bases, and 7 bases stayed unmatched. This CDR3 has 19 amino acids. The V gene's germline CDR1 is SGHVS and CDR2 FQNEAQ. Here the CDR3 DNA reads TGTGCCAGCAGCCCGGGACTAGCGGGGGGGCCCCTAGCCAAAAACATTCAGTACTTC. Amino acid sequence: CASSPGLAGGPLAKNIQYF.

This clonotype was counted many times. The chain has TRBV10-2 and TRBJ2-3, with D maybe TRBD2 (6 bases). This CDR3 has 15 amino acids. CDR1 and CDR2 (germline): WSHSY, SAAADI. V lost 6 bases and J lost 4, with 17 bases in between. The CDR3 nucleotides read TGCGCCAGCAGCCGGGACTTTGCGGCTCCAGATACGCAGTATTTT. It yields the protein CASSRDFAAPDTQYF.

The chain has TRBV4-1 and TRBJ1-2; no definite D call. CDR1 MGHRA and CDR2 YSYEKL come from the germline V gene. The CDR3 totals 13 residues. V was pared by 2 bases and J by 0 bases, with 4 bases between. The DNA for the CDR3 is TGCGCCAGCAGCCAAATACCTAACTATGGCTACACCTTC. Protein: CASSQIPNYGYTF.

This clonotype was seen many times. The V call is TRBV18, the J call TRBJ1-1; 7 bases line up with TRBD1. The CDR3 is 14 amino acids. Germline CDR1 reads KGHSH; CDR2 reads LQKENI. Trimming took 9 bases from V and 1 from J; bases not matched to a gene: 8. CDR3 protein: CASYRQGRNTEAFF. The CDR3 nucleotides are TGTGCCAGTTACCGACAGGGTCGGAACACTGAAGCTTTCTTT.

At least ten counts were recorded for this clonotype. J is TRBJ1-5 and V is TRBV12-3 or TRBV12-4, with D unresolved. The CDR3 has 14 amino acids. Trimming took 3 bases from V and 4 from J, leaving 10 bases between them. In nucleotides, the CDR3 is TGTGCCAGCAGTTTTCTTAACTTAAATCAGCCCCAGCATTTT. It specifies CASSFLNLNQPQHF.

This clonotype was counted at least ten times. The chain carries TRBV20-1 and TRBJ2-7, with 9 bases aligning to TRBD2. The V segment lost 6 bases and the J segment 6 bases; nucleotides outside the gene matches: 15. The CDR3 totals 15 residues. The V gene's germline CDR1 is DFQATT and CDR2 SNEGSKA (reference sequence). In DNA form, the CDR3 reads TGCAGTGCCGGGCATTGGGTAGCGGGGGACTCCGAGCAGTACTTC. Its protein product is CSAGHWVAGDSEQYF.

The sample holds many counts of this clonotype. The chain recombines TRBV9 with TRBJ2-7; TRBD2 matches at 8 bases. This CDR3 is 15 amino acids long. The germline V gene has CDR1 SGDLS and CDR2 YYNGEE. The J segment lost 0 bases and the V segment lost 2 bases, leaving 4 bases of the junction unmatched. The CDR3 nucleotides read TGTGCCAGCAGCGTGGGACTAGGTCGCTCCTACGAGCAGTACTTC. This encodes CASSVGLGRSYEQYF.

This clonotype has more than one count but fewer than ten. This chain links TRBV9 with TRBJ2-7, with D possibly being TRBD1 or TRBD2 (6 bases each). Germline V gene lookup returns CDR1 SGDLS and CDR2 YYNGEE. Trimming removed 4 bases from V and 2 bases from J, with 16 bases in between. The CDR3 is 15 amino acids. The CDR3 loop reads CASSPAGGPAYEQYF. CDR3 nucleotides: TGTGCCAGCAGCCCCGCTGGGGGGCCCGCCTACGAGCAGTACTTC.

This clonotype was observed at least ten times. This chain connects TRBV12-3 or TRBV12-4 to TRBJ2-1, with D perhaps matching TRBD1 or TRBD2 (5 bases each). V shed 5 bases and J shed 3 bases, with 11 bases lying between them. The CDR3 spans 14 residues. The DNA of the CDR3 is TGTGCCAGCAGTCGGGGACGAGGCTACAATGAGCAGTTCTTC. This translates into CASSRGRGYNEQFF.

The J gene is TRBJ2-5, the V gene TRBV27; D may match TRBD1 or TRBD2 (5 bases each). Per germline, CDR1 MNHEY and CDR2 SMNVEV (reference sequence). Trimming removed 3 bases at V and 0 bases at J, with 14 bases between. The CDR3 extends over 16 amino acids. This CDR3 reads CASSFLGDSNQETQYF. CDR3 DNA sequence: TGTGCCAGCAGTTTCCTGGGAGACAGTAACCAAGAGACCCAGTACTTC.

The J gene is TRBJ2-3, the V gene TRBV15; perhaps D is TRBD1 or TRBD2 (6 bases each). This CDR3 is built from 15 residues. Trimming removed 1 base from V and 6 bases from J, with 14 bases in between. CDR1 LNHNV and CDR2 YYDKDF come from the germline V gene (reference sequence). CDR3 residues: CATSRGRGTGDTQYF. Written as DNA, the CDR3 is TGTGCCACCAGCAGAGGGAGGGGGACGGGCGATACGCAGTATTTT.

This chain links TRBV11-2 with TRBJ2-5, with D hard to call. The V and J ends lost 8 bases and 1 base respectively, with 11 bases between them. CDR3 length: 13 amino acids. Germline V lookup: CDR1 SGHAT, CDR2 FQNNGV. CDR3 loop: CASGPNPQETQYF. In nucleotides, the CDR3 is TGTGCCAGCGGGCCTAACCCCCAAGAGACCCAGTACTTC.

This clonotype has only a few counts. This chain connects TRBV11-2 to TRBJ2-1, with unresolved D. This CDR3 is built from 12 residues. V was cut by 6 bases and J by 7 bases, with 10 bases left in between. The germline V gene has CDR1 SGHAT and CDR2 FQNNGV. This CDR3 reads CASSFASNEQFF. In DNA, the CDR3 is TGTGCCAGCAGTTTTGCCTCAAATGAGCAGTTCTTC.

This clonotype was detected only a few times. The chain joins TRBV18 to TRBJ2-7; weak D call: TRBD1 (5 bases). Germline V lookup: CDR1 KGHSH, CDR2 LQKENI. The CDR3 consists of 12 residues. V lost 2 bases and J lost 4, with 6 bases in between. Written as DNA, the CDR3 is TGTGCCAGCTCACCAAAGGGGTACGAGCAGTACTTC. It yields the protein CASSPKGYEQYF.

J is TRBJ1-1 and V is TRBV6-6; 7 nucleotides align to TRBD1. The trim removed 7 bases at V and 7 bases at J, leaving 9 bases unmatched. The CDR3 consists of 13 residues. Per the germline V gene, CDR1 is MNHNY and CDR2 is SVGAGI (reference sequence). The chain's CDR3 is CASTKEGAGEAFF. CDR3 bases: TGTGCCAGCACCAAGGAGGGGGCGGGTGAAGCTTTCTTT.

This clonotype has more than one count but fewer than ten. The chain couples TRBV18 to TRBJ2-6; D unresolved. The germline gives CDR1 KGHSH, CDR2 LQKENI. The CDR3 has 15 residues. Deletions cut 3 bases from V and 0 bases from J, with 6 bases between. In DNA form, the CDR3 reads TGTGCCAGCTCACCGGTGAGCTCTGGGGCCAACGTCCTGACTTTC. Protein sequence: CASSPVSSGANVLTF.

This clonotype was picked up many times. The V call is TRBV13, the J call TRBJ2-3, with 9 bases aligning to TRBD2. The CDR3 runs 15 residues. CDR1 PRHDT and CDR2 FYEKMQ come from the germline V gene (reference sequence). V lost 4 bases and J lost 4; bases outside the gene matches: 6. The CDR3 sequence is CASSSGLARPDTQYF. The CDR3 nucleotides read TGTGCCAGCAGCTCTGGACTAGCGCGACCAGATACGCAGTATTTT.

In its sample, this clonotype was seen many times. This chain connects TRBV3-1 to TRBJ2-7, with 7 bases aligning to TRBD1. V was clipped by 2 bases and J by 6 bases; unmatched bases: 4. Looked up from germline, CDR1 is LGHDT and CDR2 is YNNKEL (reference sequence). This CDR3 spans 13 amino acids. The CDR3 DNA sequence: TGTGCCAGCAGCCAACCGGGACAGTTCGAGCAGTACTTC. Protein product: CASSQPGQFEQYF.

Many counts were recorded for this clonotype. The chain links TRBV6-2 or TRBV6-3 to TRBJ1-2; 7 nucleotides agree with TRBD1. V shed 8 bases and J 2 bases; nucleotides not matched to a gene: 8. Looked up from germline, CDR1 is MNHEY and CDR2 is SVGEGT. CDR3 size: 14 residues. CDR3 in amino acids: CASLPGQKNYGYTF. CDR3 coding DNA: TGTGCCAGCCTTCCGGGACAGAAGAACTATGGCTACACCTTC.

CDR3 nucleotide sequence: TGTGCCAGCAGTTTAGAAGGGACAGGTGTTTACGAGCAGTACTTC. Translation gives CASSLEGTGVYEQYF. This chain uses TRBV12-3 or TRBV12-4 with TRBJ2-7, with 8 bases aligning to TRBD1. The V gene end was trimmed by 1 base and the J gene end by 4 bases; junction bases not matched to a gene: 6. The length of the CDR3 is 15 residues.

The chain links TRBV3-1 to TRBJ2-7; D gene uncertain. CDR1 is LGHDT, CDR2 YNNKEL, per germline (reference sequence). The CDR3 extends over 13 amino acids. The V and J ends lost 0 bases and 3 bases respectively, with 6 bases between them. This chain's CDR3 is CASSQDPLYEQYF. The CDR3 DNA follows: TGTGCCAGCAGCCAAGATCCCCTCTACGAGCAGTACTTC.

This clonotype was detected a few times. The J gene is TRBJ2-2, the V gene TRBV20-1; 11 nucleotides agree with TRBD1. Germline CDR1 is DFQATT and CDR2 is SNEGSKA (reference sequence). This CDR3 comprises 16 residues. Losses at the gene ends were 4 bases for V and 4 bases for J; bases not matched to a gene: 8. The CDR3 is CSAMDPGTGGTGELFF. DNA for the CDR3: TGCAGTGCTATGGATCCCGGGACAGGGGGCACCGGGGAGCTGTTTTTT.

This clonotype was seen ten or more times. This chain connects TRBV20-1 to TRBJ2-1; TRBD2 matches at 9 bases. The germline CDR1 and CDR2 sequences are DFQATT and SNEGSKA (reference sequence). V lost 4 bases, J lost 3 bases, and 16 bases stayed unmatched. The CDR3 length is 18 residues. CDR3 sequence: CSANPAGGVLLGYNEQFF. Here the CDR3 DNA reads TGCAGTGCTAACCCAGCGGGAGGAGTTCTTCTCGGCTACAATGAGCAGTTCTTC.

CDR3 sequence reads: CASSSARSGGTETQYF. CDR3 bases: TGTGCCAGCAGCTCCGCCCGGAGCGGGGGTACAGAGACCCAGTACTTC. This chain joins TRBV5-6 and TRBJ2-5, with 8 bases that match TRBD2. The CDR3 covers 16 residues. Trimming cost V 3 bases and J 4 bases; bases outside gene matches: 11. Germline loops: CDR1 SGHDT, CDR2 YYEEEE.

This clonotype was seen a handful of times. The rearrangement uses TRBV3-1 and TRBJ2-5; D may be TRBD1 (5 bases). The germline V gene has CDR1 LGHDT and CDR2 YNNKEL (reference sequence). The CDR3 is 14 residues long. V shed 6 bases and J shed 5 bases, with 16 bases lying between them. CDR3 sequence reads: CASSSSTARETQYF. As DNA, the CDR3 is TGTGCCAGCAGTTCCTCGACAGCGCGGGAGACCCAGTACTTC.

This clonotype was seen only a few times. The rearrangement links TRBV7-9 to TRBJ1-6; 7 positions agree with TRBD1. The germline CDR1 and CDR2 sequences are SEHNR and FQNEAQ (reference sequence). V lost 1 base to trimming and J lost 10 bases; unmatched junction nucleotides: 7. The CDR3 covers 15 residues. CDR3 DNA sequence: TGTGCCAGCAGCTTAGGACAGGGAAGGTACTCACCCCTCCACTTT. Its protein is CASSLGQGRYSPLHF. The full variable domain, completed using reference TRBV7-9 and TRBJ1-6, is DTGVSQNPRHKITKRGQNVTFRCDPISEHNRLYWYRQTLGQGPEFLTYFQNEAQLEKSRLLSDRFSAERPKGSFSTLEIQRTEQGDSAMYLCASSLGQGRYSPLHFGNGTRLTVT.